The rows below give T cell receptor beta chains drawn from one sample of a study of T-cell reconstitution after alpha-beta-depleted transplantation in children. MiXCR was run by TCRdb on the PCR reads, yielding one entry per CDR3 protein. This table holds about 230,000 distinct CDR3 sequences, 9.5% to 13% found once. The material was PBMCs, obtained before TCRalphabeta/CD19-depleted stem cell transplant. The receptors here all came from a child less than two years old with acute myeloid leukemia, due to receive a stem cell transplant. The CDR3 runs from the conserved cysteine through the conserved F or W. Each record gives: CDR3 length, J gene, V gene, D gene, clone size, CDR3 DNA, CDR3 protein. D genes are given only for firm matches. Where a row states a size, it is once, few, many or the class of an expanded clone; other rows omit it.

10,TRBJ2-7,TRBV20-1,NA,many,TGCAGTGCTTCACAGGTCGAGCAGTACTTC,CSASQVEQYF
13,TRBJ2-5,TRBV28,NA,many,TGTGCCAGCAGCCCCGGGGGGCGGCAGACCCAGTACTTC,CASSPGGRQTQYF
13,TRBJ1-4,TRBV20-1,TRBD1,many,TGCAGTACCTCCGGGACAGAAAATGAAAAACTGTTTTTT,CSTSGTENEKLFF
12,TRBJ2-7,TRBV7-9,NA,many,TGTGCCAGCAGCTTCGGGTTCAACGAGCAGTACTTC,CASSFGFNEQYF
13,TRBJ2-2,TRBV24-1,NA,many,TGTGCCACCAGTACAGGTTACACCGGGGAGCTGTTTTTT,CATSTGYTGELFF
14,TRBJ1-5,TRBV7-9,TRBD1,many,TGTGCCAGCAGCCAACAGGGGGCCATTCAGCCCCAGCATTTT,CASSQQGAIQPQHF
15,TRBJ2-3,TRBV29-1,NA,many,TGCAGCGTTGAAAAGGTGACAGGCGGGGGAGATACGCAGTATTTT,CSVEKVTGGGDTQYF
13,TRBJ1-4,TRBV28,NA,many,TGTGCCAGCAATTCGGGGGGTGCTGAAAAACTGTTTTTT,CASNSGGAEKLFF
15,TRBJ2-3,TRBV20-1,TRBD2,many,TGCAGTGCTAGGTTAGCGGGGCCCGTCGCAGATACGCAGTATTTT,CSARLAGPVADTQYF
18,TRBJ2-1,TRBV5-1,NA,many,TGCGCCAGCAGCTTGGCACTCGGGGCAGAGAGCTCCTACAATGAGCAGTTCTTC,CASSLALGAESSYNEQFF
13,TRBJ2-5,TRBV7-6,NA,many,TGTGCCAGCAGCCTCTGGTTAGAGGAGACCCAGTACTTC,CASSLWLEETQYF
13,TRBJ2-1,TRBV12-3/TRBV12-4,NA,many,TGTGCCAGCAGTTTATTCCTTGGCCATGAGCAGTTCTTC,CASSLFLGHEQFF
12,TRBJ2-3,TRBV3-1,NA,many,TGTGCCAGCAGCCAAGACGAAAATACGCAGTATTTT,CASSQDENTQYF
17,TRBJ2-1,TRBV10-2,TRBD2,few,TGCGCCAGCATATCACTAGCGGGAGAGATCTCTTACAATGAGCAGTTCTTC,CASISLAGEISYNEQFF
13,TRBJ1-1,TRBV7-2,TRBD1,many,TGTGCCAGCGGACAGGGCGCGAACACTGAAGCTTTCTTT,CASGQGANTEAFF
16,TRBJ2-3,TRBV5-6,NA,many,TGTGCCAGCAGCAATGGACTCGTTCGGCACACAGATACGCAGTATTTT,CASSNGLVRHTDTQYF
15,TRBJ2-2,TRBV20-1,NA,many,TGCAGTGCTAGAGACCCTGCTAAGAGCCCCGGGGAGCTGTTTTTT,CSARDPAKSPGELFF
13,TRBJ1-1,TRBV25-1,NA,many,TGTGCCAGCAGTGAATTTGTGAACACTGAAGCTTTCTTT,CASSEFVNTEAFF
16,TRBJ1-2,TRBV28,TRBD1,many,TGTGCCAGCAGTTTGACAGGGTCGGCGTACTTTTATGGCTACACCTTC,CASSLTGSAYFYGYTF
16,TRBJ1-5,TRBV5-5,NA,few,TGTGCCAGCAGCTCAGGGCCAGTACTTATCAATCAGCCCCAGCATTTT,CASSSGPVLINQPQHF
9,TRBJ2-1,TRBV20-1,NA,many,TGCAGTGCGGGGAATGAGCAGTTCTTC,CSAGNEQFF
13,TRBJ1-2,TRBV29-1,NA,NA,TGCAGCGTTGCGGTAGGACAAAACTATGGCTACACCTTC,CSVAVGQNYGYTF
12,TRBJ1-3,TRBV5-5,NA,many,TGTGCCAGCATCGCGGTTGGAAACACCATATATTTT,CASIAVGNTIYF
16,TRBJ2-2,TRBV7-3,NA,NA,TGTGCCAGCAGCTTAATCGGCGACGTACGCACCGGGGAGCTGTTTTTT,CASSLIGDVRTGELFF
14,TRBJ2-7,TRBV20-1,NA,many,TGCAGTGCTAGAGATGACAGCGGGTCCTACGAGCAGTACTTC,CSARDDSGSYEQYF
15,TRBJ1-4,TRBV5-1,NA,many,TGCGCCAGCAGAGGAGGGAGGACAACTAATGAAAAACTGTTTTTT,CASRGGRTTNEKLFF
12,TRBJ1-1,TRBV12-3/TRBV12-4,NA,many,TGTGCCAGCAGTCCCGGACAGTTTGAAGCTTTCTTT,CASSPGQFEAFF
13,TRBJ2-1,TRBV19,TRBD2,many,TGTGCCGCGGCTAGCGGGTGGGAGGTGAAGCAGTTCTTC,CAAASGWEVKQFF
17,TRBJ2-7,TRBV4-3,TRBD1,NA,TGCGCCAGCAGCCAACTCATCACCGGGACAGGGGGCGTCGAGCAGTACTTC,CASSQLITGTGGVEQYF
9,TRBJ1-2,TRBV20-1,NA,many,TGCAGTGCCCTCCCGGGCTACACCTTC,CSALPGYTF
14,TRBJ2-7,TRBV24-1,NA,many,TGTGCCACCAGTGATCCTAGCGCGACCTACGAGCAGTACTTC,CATSDPSATYEQYF
14,TRBJ2-5,TRBV7-2,TRBD2,many,TGTGCCAGCAGCTTAGTGGGACTAACAGAGACCCAGTACTTC,CASSLVGLTETQYF
14,TRBJ1-1,TRBV5-5,NA,many,TGTGCCAGCAGCTTGCCGGAGGGGAACACTGAAGCTTTCTTT,CASSLPEGNTEAFF
11,TRBJ2-3,TRBV7-2,NA,many,TGTGCCAGCAGCTTTTGGGACACGCAGTATTTT,CASSFWDTQYF
14,TRBJ2-7,TRBV5-1,TRBD1,NA,TGCGCCAGCAGTTCCGGGACAGGGGGCCTCGGGCAGTACTTC,CASSSGTGGLGQYF
14,TRBJ2-5,TRBV18,NA,NA,TGTGCCAGCTCACTTCTCAGCCAGCGGGAGACCCAGTACTTC,CASSLLSQRETQYF
17,TRBJ2-6,TRBV25-1,NA,NA,TGTGCCAGCAGTAGGTGGCAGGGAAGATCTGGGGCCAACGTCCTGACTTTC,CASSRWQGRSGANVLTF
16,TRBJ2-7,TRBV7-2,TRBD2,many,TGTGCCAGCAGCCCTAGCGGGACTAGCGGCGCCTACGAGCAGTACTTC,CASSPSGTSGAYEQYF
17,TRBJ2-1,TRBV5-5,NA,NA,TGTGCCAGCAGCTTAGGCCCGTTGGCAGGGCCTCACAATGAGCAGTTCTTC,CASSLGPLAGPHNEQFF
19,TRBJ1-2,TRBV18,TRBD1,NA,TGTGCCAGCTCACGTAAACCCCTCGACAGGGGGTCAGGGAACTATGGCTACACCTTC,CASSRKPLDRGSGNYGYTF
14,TRBJ1-5,TRBV20-1,NA,many,TGCAGTGCTAGTCCGGCAGGGGCTAATCAGCCCCAGCATTTT,CSASPAGANQPQHF
17,TRBJ2-5,TRBV3-1,TRBD2,many,TGTGCCAGCAGCGCTGACCTGGGACTAGCAAGGGGGGAGACCCAGTACTTC,CASSADLGLARGETQYF
14,TRBJ1-5,TRBV24-1,NA,many,TGTGCCACCAGTGGTAGGGAAGTTTATCAGCCCCAGCATTTT,CATSGREVYQPQHF
15,TRBJ1-3,TRBV28,NA,many,TGTGCCAGCAGTCGAGGACCGCACTCTGGAAACACCATATATTTT,CASSRGPHSGNTIYF
17,TRBJ2-2,TRBV5-5,TRBD2,many,TGTGCCAGCACCCACTCCGGGGGGGGTTTGAACACCGGGGAGCTGTTTTTT,CASTHSGGGLNTGELFF
15,TRBJ2-6,TRBV29-1,NA,NA,TGCAGCGTTGAGCTCAGGAACTCTGGGGCCAACGTCCTGACTTTC,CSVELRNSGANVLTF